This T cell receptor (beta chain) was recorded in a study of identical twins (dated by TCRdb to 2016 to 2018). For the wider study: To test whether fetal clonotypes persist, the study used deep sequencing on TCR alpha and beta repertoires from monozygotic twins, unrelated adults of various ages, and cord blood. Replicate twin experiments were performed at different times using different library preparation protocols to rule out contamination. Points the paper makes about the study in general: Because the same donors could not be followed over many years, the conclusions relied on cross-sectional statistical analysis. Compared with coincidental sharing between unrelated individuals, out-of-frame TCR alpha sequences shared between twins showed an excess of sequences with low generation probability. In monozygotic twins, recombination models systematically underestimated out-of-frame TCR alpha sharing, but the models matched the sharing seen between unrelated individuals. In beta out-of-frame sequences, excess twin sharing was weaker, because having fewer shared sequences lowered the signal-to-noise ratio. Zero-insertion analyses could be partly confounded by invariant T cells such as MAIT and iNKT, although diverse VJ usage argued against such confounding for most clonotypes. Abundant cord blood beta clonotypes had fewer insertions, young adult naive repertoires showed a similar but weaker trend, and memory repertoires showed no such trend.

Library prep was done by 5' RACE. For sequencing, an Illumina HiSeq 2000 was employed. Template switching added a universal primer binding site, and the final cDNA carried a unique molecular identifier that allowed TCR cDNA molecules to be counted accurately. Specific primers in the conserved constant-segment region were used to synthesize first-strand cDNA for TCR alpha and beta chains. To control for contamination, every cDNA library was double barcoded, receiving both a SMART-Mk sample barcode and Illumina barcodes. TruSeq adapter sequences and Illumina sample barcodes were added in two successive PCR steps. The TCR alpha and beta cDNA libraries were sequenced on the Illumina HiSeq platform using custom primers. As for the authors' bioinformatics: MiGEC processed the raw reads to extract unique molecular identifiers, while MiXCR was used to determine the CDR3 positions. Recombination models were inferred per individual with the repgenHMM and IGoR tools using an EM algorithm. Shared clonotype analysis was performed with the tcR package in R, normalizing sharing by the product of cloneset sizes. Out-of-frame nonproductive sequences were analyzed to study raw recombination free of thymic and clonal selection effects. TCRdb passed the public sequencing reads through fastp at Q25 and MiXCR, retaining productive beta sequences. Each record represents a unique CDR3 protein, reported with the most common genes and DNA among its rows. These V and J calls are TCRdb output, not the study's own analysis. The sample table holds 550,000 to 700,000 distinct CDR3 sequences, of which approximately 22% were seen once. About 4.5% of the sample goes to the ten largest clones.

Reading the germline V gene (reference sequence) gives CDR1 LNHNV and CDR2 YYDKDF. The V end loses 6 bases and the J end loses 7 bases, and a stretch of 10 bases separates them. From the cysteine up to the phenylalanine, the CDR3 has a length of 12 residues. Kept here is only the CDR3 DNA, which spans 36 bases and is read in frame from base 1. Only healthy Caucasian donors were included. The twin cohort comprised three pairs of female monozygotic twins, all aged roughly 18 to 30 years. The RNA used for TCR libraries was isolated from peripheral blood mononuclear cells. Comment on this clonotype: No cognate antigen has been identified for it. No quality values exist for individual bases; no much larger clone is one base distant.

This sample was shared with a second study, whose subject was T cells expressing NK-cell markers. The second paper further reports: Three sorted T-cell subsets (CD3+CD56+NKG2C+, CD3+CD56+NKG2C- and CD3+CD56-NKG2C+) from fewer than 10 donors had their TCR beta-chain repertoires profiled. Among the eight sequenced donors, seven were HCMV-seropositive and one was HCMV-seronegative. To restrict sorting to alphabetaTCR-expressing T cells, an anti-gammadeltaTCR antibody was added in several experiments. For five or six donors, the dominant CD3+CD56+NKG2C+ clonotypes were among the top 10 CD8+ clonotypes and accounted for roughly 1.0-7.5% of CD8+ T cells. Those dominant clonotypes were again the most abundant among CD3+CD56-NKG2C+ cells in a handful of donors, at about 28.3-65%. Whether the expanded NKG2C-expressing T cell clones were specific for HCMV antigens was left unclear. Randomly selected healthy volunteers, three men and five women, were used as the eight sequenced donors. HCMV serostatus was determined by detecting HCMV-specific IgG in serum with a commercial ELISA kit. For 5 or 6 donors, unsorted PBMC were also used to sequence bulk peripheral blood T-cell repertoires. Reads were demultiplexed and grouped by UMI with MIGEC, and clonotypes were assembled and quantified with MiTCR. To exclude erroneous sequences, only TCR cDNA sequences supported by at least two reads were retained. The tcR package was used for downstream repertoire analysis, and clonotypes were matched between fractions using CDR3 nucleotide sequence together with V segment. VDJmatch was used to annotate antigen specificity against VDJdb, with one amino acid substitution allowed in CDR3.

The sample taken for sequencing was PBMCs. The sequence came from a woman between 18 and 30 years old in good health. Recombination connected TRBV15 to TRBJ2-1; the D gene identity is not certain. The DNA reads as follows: TGTGCCACCAGTCCTTTTTGGAATGAGCAGTTCTTC. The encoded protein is CATSPFWNEQFF. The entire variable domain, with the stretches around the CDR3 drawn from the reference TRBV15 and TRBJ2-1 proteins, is DAMVIQNPRYQVTQFGKPVTLSCSQTLNHNVMYWYQQKSSQAPKLLFHYYDKDFNNEADTPDNFQSRRPNTSFCFLDIRSPGLGDTAMYLCATSPFWNEQFFGPGTRLTVL.